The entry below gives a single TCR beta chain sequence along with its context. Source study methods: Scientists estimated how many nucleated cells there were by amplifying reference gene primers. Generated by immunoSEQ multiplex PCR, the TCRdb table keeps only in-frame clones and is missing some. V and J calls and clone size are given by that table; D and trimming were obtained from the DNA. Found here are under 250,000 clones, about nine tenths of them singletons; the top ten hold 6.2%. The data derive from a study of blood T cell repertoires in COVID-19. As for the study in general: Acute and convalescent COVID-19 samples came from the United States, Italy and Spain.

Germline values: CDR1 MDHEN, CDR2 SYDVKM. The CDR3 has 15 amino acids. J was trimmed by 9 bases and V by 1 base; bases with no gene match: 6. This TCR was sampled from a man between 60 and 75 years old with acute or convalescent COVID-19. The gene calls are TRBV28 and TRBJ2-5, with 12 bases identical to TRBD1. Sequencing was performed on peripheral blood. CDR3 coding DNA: TGTGCCAGCAGTTTATCTTCGGGACAGGGGGCCCCCCAGTACTTC. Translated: CASSLSSGQGAPQYF. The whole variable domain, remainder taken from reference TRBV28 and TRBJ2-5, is DVKVTQSSRYLVKRTGEKVFLECVQDMDHENMFWYRQDPGLGLRLIYFSYDVKMKEKGDIPEGYSVSREKKERFSLILESASTNQTSMYLCASSLSSGQGAPQYFGPGTRLLVL.